These 21 T cell receptor beta chains were sequenced from one sample in a study of shared clonotypes between healthy human individuals. Profiled with immunoSEQ multiplex PCR; TCRdb holds only in-frame clones, not every one. The sample shows 2 million to 2.5 million clones, 93% of them seen only once. The sequencing sample was made of naive CD4+ T cells from PBMCs. The subset here: CD45RA+ positively selected. These receptors were collected from a man younger than 30 in good health. Some clones in this sample may be carry-over from other donors' samples.

This clone showed up just once. V and J are TRBV28 and TRBJ2-3, with D possibly matching TRBD2 (5 bases). CDR3 length: 14 amino acids. Germline V CDR1 and CDR2: MDHEN, SYDVKM. V was cut by 10 bases and J by 7 bases, with 21 bases left in between. The CDR3 sequence: CATRGATTIYTQYF. CDR3 sequence (DNA): TGTGCCACCCGAGGAGCGACTACCATATATACGCAGTATTTT.

V and J are TRBV6-1 and TRBJ2-3; D not resolved. Trimming took off 7 bases at V and 4 bases at J, with 15 bases between the two ends. The germline V gene encodes CDR1 MNHNS and CDR2 SASEGT. This CDR3 contains 14 residues. CDR3 nucleotides: TGTGCCAGCACTACTCCCCATAGGGCAGATACGCAGTATTTT. Amino acids: CASTTPHRADTQYF.

The rearrangement links TRBV7-9 to TRBJ1-4; D perhaps matches TRBD1 (6 bases). This CDR3 contains 13 residues. Germline V gives CDR1 SEHNR, CDR2 FQNEAQ (reference sequence). V gave up 7 bases and J gave up 10 bases, with 16 bases separating them. The CDR3 is CASTNRDSGKLFF. The CDR3 DNA reads TGTGCCAGCACCAACAGGGATAGTGGAAAACTGTTTTTT. Based on the CDR3 plus reference TRBV7-9 and TRBJ1-4, the full variable domain is DTGVSQNPRHKITKRGQNVTFRCDPISEHNRLYWYRQTLGQGPEFLTYFQNEAQLEKSRLLSDRFSAERPKGSFSTLEIQRTEQGDSAMYLCASTNRDSGKLFFGSGTQLSVL.

The chain is built from TRBV7-2 and TRBJ2-1; 16 bases map to TRBD2. Unmatched junction bases numbered 12, after V lost 1 base and J lost 9 bases. CDR1 is SGHTA, CDR2 FQGNSA, per germline. CDR3 length: 19 residues. The CDR3 is CASSLVTAGTSGRATEQFF. CDR3 DNA sequence: TGTGCCAGCAGCTTAGTGACGGCCGGGACTAGCGGGAGGGCGACTGAGCAGTTCTTC. The full variable domain, rest sourced from reference TRBV7-2 and TRBJ2-1, is GAGVSQSPSNKVTEKGKDVELRCDPISGHTALYWYRQSLGQGLEFLIYFQGNSAPDKSGLPSDRFSAERTGGSVSTLTIQRTQQEDSAVYLCASSLVTAGTSGRATEQFFGPGTRLTVL.

The chain uses TRBV28 and TRBJ1-5; TRBD1 might be the D (6 bases). The CDR3 extends over 15 amino acids. Trimming took off 4 bases at V and 7 bases at J, with 17 bases between the two ends. CDR1 and CDR2 (germline): MDHEN, SYDVKM. The CDR3 here is CASSSTNRVSQPQHF. Here the CDR3 DNA reads TGTGCCAGCAGTTCAACAAACAGGGTCTCGCAGCCCCAGCATTTT.

The chain has TRBV14 and TRBJ2-1; 13 bases match TRBD2. Germline CDR1 SGHDN, CDR2 FVKESK. The CDR3 is 17 residues long. V lost 3 bases and J lost 8; bases outside the gene matches: 10. The CDR3 DNA reads TGTGCCAGCAGCCACCCCAAACTAGCGGGAGGGCCCGATGAGCAGTTCTTC. This sequence encodes CASSHPKLAGGPDEQFF.

The gene calls are TRBV30 and TRBJ2-5; D may be TRBD1 (6 bases). Germline lookup yields CDR1 GTSNPN and CDR2 SVGIG (reference sequence). The CDR3 spans 14 residues. V lost 3 bases and J 3 bases, leaving 14 bases between the germline ends. This CDR3 is CAWSRRGREETQYF. CDR3 DNA sequence: TGTGCCTGGAGCCGCAGGGGCAGGGAAGAGACCCAGTACTTC. The complete variable domain, with remaining parts taken from reference TRBV30 and TRBJ2-5, reads SQTIHQWPATLVQPVGSPLSLECTVEGTSNPNLYWYRQAAGRGLQLLFYSVGIGQISSEVPQNLSASRPQDRQFILSSKKLLLSDSGFYLCAWSRRGREETQYFGPGTRLLVL.

In its sample, this clone was seen once. Additional DNA sequences in this sample encode the identical CDR3. The chain is built from TRBV18 and TRBJ1-4; D is unclear. Trimming cost V 3 bases and J 0 bases, with 2 bases left between them. This CDR3 region has 13 residues. Germline V gene sequence: CDR1 KGHSH, CDR2 LQKENI. CDR3 residues: CASSPATNEKLFF. CDR3 sequence (DNA): TGTGCCAGCTCACCCGCAACTAATGAAAAACTGTTTTTT.

Concerning this clone: This CDR3 is also generated by other DNA sequences in the sample. The V gene is TRBV7-9, the J gene TRBJ1-1; D possibly corresponds to TRBD1 (6 bases). Germline assignment: CDR1 SEHNR and CDR2 FQNEAQ (reference sequence). The V end lost 1 base, the J end lost 1 base, and 7 bases lay between the germline ends. The CDR3 runs 14 residues. CDR3 sequence: CASSLGTENTEAFF. As DNA, the CDR3 is TGTGCCAGCAGCTTAGGGACAGAGAACACTGAAGCTTTCTTT.

The chain couples TRBV27 to TRBJ1-1; maybe TRBD1 (5 bases). This CDR3 is 15 amino acids long. The V gene lost 3 bases and the J gene lost 1 base, with 12 bases spanning the gap. Germline loops: CDR1 MNHEY, CDR2 SMNVEV (reference sequence). DNA for the CDR3: TGTGCCAGCAGTTTCATCGGGACCGCGAACACTGAAGCTTTCTTT. Protein sequence: CASSFIGTANTEAFF.

In the case of this clone: Different DNA sequences within this sample yield the same CDR3. CDR3 DNA sequence: TGTGCCAGCAGCTCCGGGACTTCGAATCAGCCCCAGCATTTT. Encoded protein: CASSSGTSNQPQHF. The chain combines TRBV7-2 with TRBJ1-5, with D possibly being TRBD1 (5 bases). Looked up from germline, CDR1 is SGHTA and CDR2 is FQGNSA. The CDR3 sequence is 14 residues long. Trimming shortened V by 4 bases and J by 4 bases, and 11 bases separated the two germline ends. The full variable domain, completed using reference TRBV7-2 and TRBJ1-5, is GAGVSQSPSNKVTEKGKDVELRCDPISGHTALYWYRQSLGQGLEFLIYFQGNSAPDKSGLPSDRFSAERTGGSVSTLTIQRTQQEDSAVYLCASSSGTSNQPQHFGDGTRLSIL.

V is TRBV10-3 and J is TRBJ2-1; 11 nucleotides match TRBD1. This CDR3 region has 14 residues. The V and J ends lost 10 bases and 9 bases, in that order; junction bases with no gene match: 11. Germline-derived CDR1 and CDR2 are ENHRY and SYGVKD. CDR3 DNA: TGTGCCAGCCGCTTGGACAGGGGGCCGGGTGAGCAGTTCTTC. Protein product: CASRLDRGPGEQFF.

The chain uses TRBV7-2 and TRBJ1-1, with unresolved D. The germline V and J ends were trimmed by 1 base and 2 bases, with 8 bases remaining between them. Germline assignment: CDR1 SGHTA and CDR2 FQGNSA. The CDR3 length is 14 residues. The CDR3 DNA sequence: TGTGCCAGCAGCTTAGTGTCCAGAAACACTGAAGCTTTCTTT. As protein: CASSLVSRNTEAFF. Full variable domain (rest looked up from reference TRBV7-2 and TRBJ1-1): GAGVSQSPSNKVTEKGKDVELRCDPISGHTALYWYRQSLGQGLEFLIYFQGNSAPDKSGLPSDRFSAERTGGSVSTLTIQRTQQEDSAVYLCASSLVSRNTEAFFGQGTRLTVV.

In DNA, the CDR3 is TGTGCCAGCAGTGTACCGGGACCCCGGCCCTACAATGAGCAGTTCTTC. Translating it yields CASSVPGPRPYNEQFF. V and J are TRBV6-1 and TRBJ2-1; D possibly uses TRBD1 or TRBD2 (5 bases each). The V gene's germline CDR1 is MNHNS and CDR2 SASEGT. This CDR3 contains 16 residues. Trimming left V 4 bases short and J 2 bases short, with 15 bases between.

In regard to this clone: At the DNA level, this CDR3 is encoded by other sequences in the same sample as well. The chain links TRBV6-5 to TRBJ2-7, with TRBD1 as a possible D gene (5 bases). The CDR3 runs to 14 residues. Germline CDR1 reads MNHEY; CDR2 reads SVGAGI. Trimming cost V 0 bases and J 2 bases, with 8 bases left between them. The CDR3 nucleotides are TGTGCCAGCAGTTACTCGTTAGGGGCCTACGAGCAGTACTTC. It translates to CASSYSLGAYEQYF.

The chain joins TRBV2 to TRBJ2-5; D unclear. Germline V gene data show CDR1 as SNHLY and CDR2 as FYNNEI. Trimming took off 7 bases at V and 1 base at J, with 13 bases between the two ends. CDR3 size: 14 residues. The CDR3 coding sequence is TGTGCCAGCAAGGTTGACTTTCCCCAAGAGACCCAGTACTTC. As protein: CASKVDFPQETQYF. The whole variable domain, remainder taken from reference TRBV2 and TRBJ2-5, is EPEVTQTPSHQVTQMGQEVILRCVPISNHLYFYWYRQILGQKVEFLVSFYNNEISEKSEIFDDQFSVERPDGSNFTLKIRSTKLEDSAMYFCASKVDFPQETQYFGPGTRLLVL.

Here the CDR3 DNA reads TGTGCCAGCAGTTTAGGGGGCACGACTAACTATGGCTACACCTTC. Translating it yields CASSLGGTTNYGYTF. V usage is TRBV27 and J usage is TRBJ1-2, with D possibly TRBD1 on 6 matching bases. V dropped 2 bases and J dropped 0 bases, with 10 bases sitting between them. Germline V gene data show CDR1 as MNHEY and CDR2 as SMNVEV (reference sequence). CDR3 size: 15 residues.

V is TRBV6-1 and J is TRBJ1-2; D is uncertain. CDR1 is MNHNS and CDR2 is SASEGT in the germline V gene. Between the trimmed V and J ends, which lost 0 bases and 4 bases, there was a span of 9 bases. The CDR3 spans 14 residues. The CDR3 DNA reads as TGTGCCAGCAGTGAAGCGCCCAGCCCCTATGGCTACACCTTC. Protein: CASSEAPSPYGYTF.

With regard to this clone: Other DNA sequences in the sample encode the same CDR3. The chain links TRBV9 to TRBJ2-1; 8 bases agree with TRBD2. The germline gives CDR1 SGDLS, CDR2 YYNGEE. CDR3 size: 15 residues. Unmatched junction bases numbered 1, after V lost 0 bases and J lost 2 bases. CDR3 in DNA: TGTGCCAGCAGCGTAGTTAGCGGGACCTACAATGAGCAGTTCTTC. The encoded protein is CASSVVSGTYNEQFF.

The chain links TRBV9 to TRBJ2-1, with a weak D call TRBD2 (6 bases). The V end was cut by 2 bases, the J end by 4 bases, with 16 bases between. From germline, CDR1 is SGDLS and CDR2 YYNGEE. The CDR3 consists of 16 residues. The CDR3 spells CASSVQTSLGYNEQFF. The DNA of the CDR3 is TGTGCCAGCAGCGTCCAGACTAGTTTGGGATACAATGAGCAGTTCTTC.

The V and J genes are TRBV6-5 and TRBJ2-7; a possible D gene is TRBD2 (5 bases). In germline, CDR1 is MNHEY, CDR2 SVGAGI. This CDR3 spans 15 amino acids. V dropped 2 bases and J dropped 0 bases, with 11 bases sitting between them. The CDR3 region has the DNA TGTGCCAGCAGTTACCTCGGAGGAAGCTCCTACGAGCAGTACTTC. Amino acid sequence: CASSYLGGSSYEQYF.